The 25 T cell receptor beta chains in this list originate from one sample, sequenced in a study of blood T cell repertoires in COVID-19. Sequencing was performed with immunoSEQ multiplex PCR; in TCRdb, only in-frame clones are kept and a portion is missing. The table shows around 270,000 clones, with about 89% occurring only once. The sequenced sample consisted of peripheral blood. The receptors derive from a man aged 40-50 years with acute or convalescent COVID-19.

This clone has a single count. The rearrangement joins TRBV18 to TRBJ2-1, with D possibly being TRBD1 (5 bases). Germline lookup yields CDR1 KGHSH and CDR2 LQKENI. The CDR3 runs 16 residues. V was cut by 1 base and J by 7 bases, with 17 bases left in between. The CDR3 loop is CASSPRRGLTSNEQFF. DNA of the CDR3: TGTGCCAGCTCACCACGTAGGGGCCTCACATCAAATGAGCAGTTCTTC.

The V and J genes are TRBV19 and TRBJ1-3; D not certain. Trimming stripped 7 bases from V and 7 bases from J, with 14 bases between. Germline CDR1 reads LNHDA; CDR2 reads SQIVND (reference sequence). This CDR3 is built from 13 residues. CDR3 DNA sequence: TGTGCCAGTACCCCATCGGGTGGGAACACCATATATTTT. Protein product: CASTPSGGNTIYF.

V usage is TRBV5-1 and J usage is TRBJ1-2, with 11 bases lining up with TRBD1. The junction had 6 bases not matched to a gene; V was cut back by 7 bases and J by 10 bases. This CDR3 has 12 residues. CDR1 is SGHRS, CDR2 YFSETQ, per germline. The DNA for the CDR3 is TGCGCCAGCGGGGACAGGGGGGTTACCTACACCTTC. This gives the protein CASGDRGVTYTF.

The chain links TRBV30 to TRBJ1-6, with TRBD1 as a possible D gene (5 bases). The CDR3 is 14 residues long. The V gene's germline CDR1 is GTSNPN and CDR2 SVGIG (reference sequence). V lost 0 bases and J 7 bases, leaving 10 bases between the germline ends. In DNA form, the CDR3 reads TGTGCCTGGAGTGTACACAGGACAAATTCACCCCTCCACTTT. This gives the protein CAWSVHRTNSPLHF.

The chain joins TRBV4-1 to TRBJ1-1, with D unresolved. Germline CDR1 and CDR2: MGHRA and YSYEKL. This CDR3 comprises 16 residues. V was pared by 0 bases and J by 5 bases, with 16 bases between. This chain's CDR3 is CASSQDIPVEQTEAFF. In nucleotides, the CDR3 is TGCGCCAGCAGCCAAGATATACCGGTTGAACAGACTGAAGCTTTCTTT.

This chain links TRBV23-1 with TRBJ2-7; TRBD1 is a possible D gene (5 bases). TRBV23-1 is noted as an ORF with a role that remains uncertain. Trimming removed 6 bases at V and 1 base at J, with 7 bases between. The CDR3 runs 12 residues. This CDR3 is CASRTESYEQYF. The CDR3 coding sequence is TGCGCCAGCAGGACAGAGTCCTACGAGCAGTACTTC.

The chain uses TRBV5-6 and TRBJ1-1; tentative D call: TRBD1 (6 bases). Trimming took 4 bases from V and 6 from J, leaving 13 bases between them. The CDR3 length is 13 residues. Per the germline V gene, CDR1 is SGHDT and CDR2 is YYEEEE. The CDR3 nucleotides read TGTGCCAGCAGCACGTGGGCAGGGGCTGAAGCTTTCTTT. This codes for CASSTWAGAEAFF.

For the CDR3, the DNA is TGTGCCAGCAGCTTAGCTACGGGGAACACTGAAGCTTTCTTT. Its translation is CASSLATGNTEAFF. This sequence joins TRBV7-8 and TRBJ1-1, with D unresolved. Germline CDR1 SGHVS, CDR2 FQNEAQ. The CDR3 has 14 residues. Trimming stripped 0 bases from V and 1 base from J, with 6 bases between. Full variable domain (remainder filled in from reference TRBV7-8 and TRBJ1-1): GAGVSQSPRYKVAKRGQDVALRCDPISGHVSLFWYQQALGQGPEFLTYFQNEAQLDKSGLPSDRFFAERPEGSVSTLKIQRTQQEDSAVYLCASSLATGNTEAFFGQGTRLTVV.

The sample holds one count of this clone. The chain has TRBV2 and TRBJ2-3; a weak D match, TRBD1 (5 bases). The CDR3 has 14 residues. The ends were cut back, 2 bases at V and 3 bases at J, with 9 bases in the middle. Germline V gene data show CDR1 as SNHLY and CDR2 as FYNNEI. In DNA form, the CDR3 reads TGTGCCAGCAGTGAAAGGGGCCGGACAGATACGCAGTATTTT. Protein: CASSERGRTDTQYF. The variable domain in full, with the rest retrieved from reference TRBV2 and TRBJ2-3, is EPEVTQTPSHQVTQMGQEVILRCVPISNHLYFYWYRQILGQKVEFLVSFYNNEISEKSEIFDDQFSVERPDGSNFTLKIRSTKLEDSAMYFCASSERGRTDTQYFGPGTRLTVL.

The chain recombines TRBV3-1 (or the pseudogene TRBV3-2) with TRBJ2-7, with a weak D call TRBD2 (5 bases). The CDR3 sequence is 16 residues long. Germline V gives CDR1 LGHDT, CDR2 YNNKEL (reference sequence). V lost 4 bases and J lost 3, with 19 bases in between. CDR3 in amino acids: CASSLAGHSVGYEQYF. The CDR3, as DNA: TGTGCCAGCAGCCTTGCCGGGCATAGCGTCGGCTACGAGCAGTACTTC.

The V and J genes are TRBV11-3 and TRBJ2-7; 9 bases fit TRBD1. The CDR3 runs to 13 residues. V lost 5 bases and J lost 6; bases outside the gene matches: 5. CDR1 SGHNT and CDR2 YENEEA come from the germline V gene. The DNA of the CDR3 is TGTGCCAGCAGCCCCGGGACAGGGTCCGAGCAGTACTTC. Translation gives CASSPGTGSEQYF. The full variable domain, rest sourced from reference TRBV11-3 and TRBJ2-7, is EAGVVQSPRYKIIEKKQPVAFWCNPISGHNTLYWYLQNLGQGPELLIRYENEEAVDDSQLPKDRFSAERLKGVDSTLKIQPAELGDSAVYLCASSPGTGSEQYFGPGTRLTVT.

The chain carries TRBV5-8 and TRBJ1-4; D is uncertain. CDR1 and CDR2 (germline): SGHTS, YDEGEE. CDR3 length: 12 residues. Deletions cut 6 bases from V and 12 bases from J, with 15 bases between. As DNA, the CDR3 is TGTGCCAGCACCCCAGTTGACTGGGAACTGTTTTTT. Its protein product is CASTPVDWELFF.

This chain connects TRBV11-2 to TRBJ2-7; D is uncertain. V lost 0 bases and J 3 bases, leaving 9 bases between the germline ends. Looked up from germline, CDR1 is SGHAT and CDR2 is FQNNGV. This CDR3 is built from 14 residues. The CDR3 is CASSLDGQDYEQYF. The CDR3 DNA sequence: TGTGCCAGCAGCTTAGATGGGCAAGACTACGAGCAGTACTTC.

CDR3 sequence (DNA): TGTGCCAGCAGCCTCCGCGGGGTTTCTGGAAACACCATATATTTT. Encoded protein: CASSLRGVSGNTIYF. The chain joins TRBV9 to TRBJ1-3; D is undetermined. The CDR3 totals 15 residues. The V gene lost 4 bases and the J gene lost 1 base, with 12 bases spanning the gap. Looked up from germline, CDR1 is SGDLS and CDR2 is YYNGEE. Based on the CDR3 plus reference TRBV9 and TRBJ1-3, the full variable domain is DSGVTQTPKHLITATGQRVTLRCSPRSGDLSVYWYQQSLDQGLQFLIQYYNGEERAKGNILERFSAQQFPDLHSELNLSSLELGDSALYFCASSLRGVSGNTIYFGEGSWLTVV.

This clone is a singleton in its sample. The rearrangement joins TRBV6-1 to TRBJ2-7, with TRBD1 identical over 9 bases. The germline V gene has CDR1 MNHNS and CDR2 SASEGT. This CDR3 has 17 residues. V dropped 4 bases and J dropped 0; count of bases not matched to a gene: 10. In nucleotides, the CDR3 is TGTGCCAGCAGTGTCCGACAGGGGGAAGGGAGCTCCTACGAGCAGTACTTC. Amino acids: CASSVRQGEGSSYEQYF.

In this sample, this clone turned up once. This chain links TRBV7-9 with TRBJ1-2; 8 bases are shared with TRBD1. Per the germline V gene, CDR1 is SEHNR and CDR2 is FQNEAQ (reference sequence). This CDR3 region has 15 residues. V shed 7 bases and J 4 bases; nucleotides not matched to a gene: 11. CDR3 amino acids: CASTKTGVKGYGYTF. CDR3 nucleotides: TGTGCCAGCACCAAGACAGGGGTAAAAGGCTATGGCTACACCTTC.

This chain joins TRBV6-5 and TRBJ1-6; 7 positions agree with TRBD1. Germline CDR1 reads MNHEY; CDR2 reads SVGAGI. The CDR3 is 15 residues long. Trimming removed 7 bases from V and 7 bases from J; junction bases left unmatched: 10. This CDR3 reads CASILTGTANSPLHF. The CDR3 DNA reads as TGTGCCAGCATTTTGACAGGGACGGCGAATTCACCCCTCCACTTT.

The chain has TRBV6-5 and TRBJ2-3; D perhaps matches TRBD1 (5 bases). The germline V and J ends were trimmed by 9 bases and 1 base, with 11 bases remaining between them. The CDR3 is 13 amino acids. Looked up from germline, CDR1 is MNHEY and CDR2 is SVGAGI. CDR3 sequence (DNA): TGTGCCAGTCACATGACAGGCACAGATACGCAGTATTTT. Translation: CASHMTGTDTQYF.

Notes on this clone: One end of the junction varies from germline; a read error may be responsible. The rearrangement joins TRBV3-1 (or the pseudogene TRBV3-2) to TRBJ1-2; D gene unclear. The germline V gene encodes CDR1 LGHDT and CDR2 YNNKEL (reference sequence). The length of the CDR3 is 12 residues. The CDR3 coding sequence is TGTGCCAGCAGCCAAGGGGGAGGAACCCCGGCCTTC. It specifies CASSQGGGTPAF.

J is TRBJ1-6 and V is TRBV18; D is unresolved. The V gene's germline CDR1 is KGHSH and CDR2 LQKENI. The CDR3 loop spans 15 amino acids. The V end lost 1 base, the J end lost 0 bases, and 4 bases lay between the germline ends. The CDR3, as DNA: TGTGCCAGCTCACCACAGAGCTCCTATAATTCACCCCTCCACTTT. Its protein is CASSPQSSYNSPLHF.

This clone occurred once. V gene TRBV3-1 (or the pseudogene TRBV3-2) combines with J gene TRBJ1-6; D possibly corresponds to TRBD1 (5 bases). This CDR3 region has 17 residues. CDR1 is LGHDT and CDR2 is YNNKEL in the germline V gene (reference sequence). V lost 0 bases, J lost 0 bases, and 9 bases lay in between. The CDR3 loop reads CASSQDGDSSYNSPLHF. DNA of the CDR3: TGTGCCAGCAGCCAAGATGGAGACAGCTCCTATAATTCACCCCTCCACTTT.

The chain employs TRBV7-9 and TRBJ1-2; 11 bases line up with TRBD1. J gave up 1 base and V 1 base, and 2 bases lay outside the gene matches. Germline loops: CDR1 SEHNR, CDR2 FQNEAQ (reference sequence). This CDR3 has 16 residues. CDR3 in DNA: TGTGCCAGCAGCTTAGGGGGACAGGGGGATAACTATGGCTACACCTTC. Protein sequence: CASSLGGQGDNYGYTF.

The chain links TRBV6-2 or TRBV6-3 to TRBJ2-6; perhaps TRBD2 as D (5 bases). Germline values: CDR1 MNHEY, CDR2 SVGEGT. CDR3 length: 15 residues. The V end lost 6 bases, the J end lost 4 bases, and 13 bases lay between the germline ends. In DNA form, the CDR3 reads TGTGCCAGCAGCCCTCGGGGTACCGGGGCCAACGTCCTGACTTTC. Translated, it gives CASSPRGTGANVLTF.

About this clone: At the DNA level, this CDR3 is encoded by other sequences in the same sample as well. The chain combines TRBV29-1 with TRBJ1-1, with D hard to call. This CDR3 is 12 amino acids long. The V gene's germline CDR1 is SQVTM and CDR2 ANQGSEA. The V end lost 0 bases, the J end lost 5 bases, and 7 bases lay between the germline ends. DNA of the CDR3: TGCAGCGTTGAAGATGGAGGGACTGAAGCTTTCTTT. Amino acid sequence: CSVEDGGTEAFF.

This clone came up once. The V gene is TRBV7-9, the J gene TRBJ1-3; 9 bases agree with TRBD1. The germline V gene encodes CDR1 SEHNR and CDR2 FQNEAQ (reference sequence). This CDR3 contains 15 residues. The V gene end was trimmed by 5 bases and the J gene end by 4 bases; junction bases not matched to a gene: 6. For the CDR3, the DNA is TGTGCCAGCAGCCCCTGGACAGGGGCAGGAAACACCATATATTTT. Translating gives CASSPWTGAGNTIYF.